This TCR beta chain is from a study of T cells in Graves' hyperthyroidism and ophthalmopathy. On the study more broadly: Before any treatment, at initial diagnosis, peripheral blood was collected.

This sample holds PBMCs from 8.5 to 10 ml fresh peripheral blood. Findings and limits, study-wide: In the analysis, a 13 V-J model separated ophthalmopathy from stable hyperthyroidism. Among clonotypes expanded in thyroid above 0.001, most were also found in blood.

This clonotype was detected a few times. The antigen is undetermined. After removal of 5 bases from V and 4 bases from J, the junction contained 7 bases not matched to a gene. This CDR3 has 15 amino acids. Germline CDR1 reads SGHRS; CDR2 reads YFSETQ. The CDR3 regions of TCR beta were amplified from RNA transcripts. The HTBI primer set served for first-round RT-PCR of the TCR CDR3. TCRdb redid the calling of the multiplex PCR reads with MiXCR, one entry per CDR3 protein. This table holds 500,000 or so distinct CDR3 sequences, about 16% found once. V gene TRBV5-1 combines with J gene TRBJ2-2, with 8 bases that match TRBD1. The clonotype was recovered from a woman aged 25 to 39 with Graves' ophthalmopathy. Sample: blood. In DNA, the CDR3 is TGCGCCAGCAGACAAGGACAGGGTGGCACCGGGGAGCTGTTTTTT. Translated: CASRQGQGGTGELFF.